Listed below are T cell receptor beta chains from one sample, sequenced in a study of shared clonotypes between healthy human individuals. Sequenced by immunoSEQ multiplex PCR; TCRdb stores in-frame clones only, minus some. This sample carries more than 1.2 million clones, 98% of them seen once, and the ten largest clones take under 0.45%. The sample consisted of naive CD4+ T cells sorted from blood. Source of these receptors: a man aged 25-40 years in good health. Each CDR3 is given without its conserved first and last residue. The D gene is left open where the match is weak.

d_call	v_call	j_call	cdr3_aa
NA	TRBV7-9	TRBJ1-1	ASSLENTEAF
TRBD2	TRBV7-8	TRBJ2-1	ASSATGLAAYNEQF
NA	TRBV7-9	TRBJ2-4	ASSLAFRDNKNIQY
TRBD2	TRBV28	TRBJ2-7	ASSYLAGASYEQY
TRBD1	TRBV29-1	TRBJ2-5	SVEGRDRQETQY
NA	TRBV9	TRBJ2-7	ASSVDPGPSYEQY
NA	TRBV5-1	TRBJ1-1	ASSLASGKNTEAF
NA	TRBV23-1	TRBJ2-7	ASSQSSRAEEQY
NA	TRBV11-2	TRBJ2-1	ASSLGGIFYNEQF
TRBD2	TRBV4-2	TRBJ2-1	ASSQGLAGGVNEQF
NA	TRBV7-8	TRBJ2-7	ASSLRDTSYEQY
NA	TRBV7-9	TRBJ2-1	ASSLYAGALYNEQF
NA	TRBV15	TRBJ2-5	ATSRGGAEAETQY
TRBD1	TRBV7-9	TRBJ2-6	ASSLRVKDRGSGANVLT
NA	TRBV7-2	TRBJ2-3	ASSGRPRGLPATDTQY
TRBD1	TRBV5-1	TRBJ2-1	ASSSGTGWYNEQF
NA	TRBV5-1	TRBJ2-5	ASSLMRLVGETQY
NA	TRBV28	TRBJ1-1	ASSEVEAF
NA	TRBV5-1	TRBJ2-7	ASSLSGYEQY
TRBD2	TRBV7-9	TRBJ2-1	ASSPLVAGGYNEQF
NA	TRBV11-2	TRBJ1-4	ASSPREGYSSEKLF
TRBD2	TRBV7-3	TRBJ2-1	ASSLGLAGHNEQF
TRBD1	TRBV28	TRBJ1-1	ASSQDRVAEAF
TRBD1	TRBV18	TRBJ1-5	ASSPRQGADQPQH
NA	TRBV7-9	TRBJ2-1	ASGVTRGANEQF
NA	TRBV7-2	TRBJ2-5	ASTLEGARTQY
NA	TRBV5-1	TRBJ1-3	ASSPAGQTSGNTIY
NA	TRBV29-1	TRBJ1-3	SVGGGGNTIY
NA	TRBV5-1	TRBJ2-1	ASSWKGPASNEQF
NA	TRBV6-1	TRBJ2-7	ASRAAQAYEQY
NA	TRBV7-7	TRBJ2-3	ASSFGGVTDTQY
TRBD1	TRBV11-3	TRBJ1-1	ASSLGTGVNTEAF
NA	TRBV14	TRBJ2-5	ASSQTRRAAQY
NA	TRBV11-3	TRBJ2-7	ASSRGGGLGEQY
NA	TRBV7-9	TRBJ2-7	ASSPRDFSYEQY
NA	TRBV11-2	TRBJ2-1	ASSLVQGTDEQF
NA	TRBV28	TRBJ1-5	ASIQMGGRVGQPQH
NA	TRBV7-6	TRBJ2-2	ASSLDPGELF
NA	TRBV5-1	TRBJ2-5	ASSLDSVETQY
NA	TRBV6-6	TRBJ2-7	ASSSPGAEY
TRBD1	TRBV29-1	TRBJ2-2	SVGDRNTGELF
TRBD2	TRBV5-1	TRBJ2-7	ASSFGTSGTYEQY
TRBD1	TRBV5-1	TRBJ2-5	ASSPGGTETQY
NA	TRBV18	TRBJ1-4	ASSPWVDRNEKLF
NA	TRBV15	TRBJ2-7	ATSRERVSYEQY
TRBD2	TRBV5-4	TRBJ2-7	ASSSGLASDEQY
NA	TRBV4-3	TRBJ1-2	ASSQEPSVGPGARGYGYT
NA	TRBV5-1	TRBJ2-2	ASSFLGNTGELF
NA	TRBV6-1	TRBJ2-7	ASSDVRRQTYEQY
NA	TRBV27	TRBJ1-4	ASSSPGYGEKLF
NA	TRBV4-3	TRBJ1-1	ASSHFGAGTEAF
NA	TRBV5-1	TRBJ1-1	ASTRGPGEDTEAF
NA	TRBV11-2	TRBJ2-7	ASSVHYEQY
NA	TRBV10-3	TRBJ2-5	AISVDETQY